Sequencing of this T cell receptor (beta chain) was carried out in a study of T-cell memory formation after mild COVID-19. This clonotype rates as medium-sized. TCRdb re-derived calls from the 5' RACE reads in MiXCR, one entry per CDR3 protein. This sample yields over 10,000 distinct CDR3 sequences, of which more than 10% are seen a single time; 40% to 60% belongs to the top ten. The V gene's germline CDR1 is MNHEY and CDR2 SVGAGI. The CDR3 covers 15 residues. Trimming removed 2 bases at V and 3 bases at J, with 12 bases between. This TCR was sampled from an adult woman who had mild COVID-19 (a few samples of this study predate the infection). Cell type and time point are not known. The chain has TRBV6-5 and TRBJ2-3; D possibly corresponds to TRBD2 (6 bases). Specimen: PBMCs or a T cell subset sorted from them (not recorded which). The CDR3 spells CASSYGGSGTDTQYF. DNA of the CDR3: TGTGCCAGCAGTTACGGGGGGAGTGGAACAGATACGCAGTATTTT.